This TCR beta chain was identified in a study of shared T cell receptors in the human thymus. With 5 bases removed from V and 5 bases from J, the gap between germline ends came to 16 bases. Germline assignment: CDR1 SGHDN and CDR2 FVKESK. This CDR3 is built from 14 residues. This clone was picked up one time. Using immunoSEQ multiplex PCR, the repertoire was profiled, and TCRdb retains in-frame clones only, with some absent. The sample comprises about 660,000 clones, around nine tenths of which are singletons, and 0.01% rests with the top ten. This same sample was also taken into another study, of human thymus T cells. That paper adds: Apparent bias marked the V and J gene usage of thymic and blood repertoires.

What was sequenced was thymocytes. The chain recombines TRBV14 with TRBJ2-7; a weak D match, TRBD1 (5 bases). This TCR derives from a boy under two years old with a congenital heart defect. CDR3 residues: CASSSTVIIDEQYF. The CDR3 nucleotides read TGTGCCAGCAGCTCGACAGTAATTATCGACGAGCAGTACTTC.